This T cell receptor (beta chain) was sequenced for a study of blood T cell repertoires in COVID-19 (dated by TCRdb to the early 2020s). Study-wide context: The collaborator samples originated in the United States, Italy and Spain and spanned the acute and convalescent phases of COVID-19. A freely available public database, intended as a resource for researchers studying the immune response to SARS-CoV-2, is where the repertoires were released. A de-identified subject ID, COVID-19 status, age in years and sex were almost always included in the sample metadata. Where available, HLA class I and class II types were taken from metadata supplied by the sample provider and were not determined by assay-based typing. The prospective study material was composed of cDNA or gDNA derived from T cells, B-cell-depleted T cells, or PBMCs. Deeply sampled blood TCRbeta repertoires from subjects exposed to, actively infected with, or recovered from COVID-19 were included in the dataset. Samples came from the ongoing ImmuneRACE study (first 160 participants) plus 1,254 subjects from 6 global collaborators.

TCRbeta CDR3 regions were amplified from genomic DNA using the immunoSEQ Assay, a bias-controlled multiplex PCR. The study's processing was this. The number of nucleated cells in each sample was estimated by amplification of reference gene primers within the assay. To quantify the absolute abundance of each unique TCRbeta CDR3 rearrangement, sequence reads were collapsed and filtered. Productive Simpson clonality was computed per sample as the square root of Simpson's diversity index over productive rearrangements. TCRdb took over this immuneACCESS table, retaining in-frame rearrangements with V and J assigned. Such tables are incomplete; in checked studies, under half of the missing clones stem from an unresolved V gene, and the remainder is unexplained. That table gives V, J and clone size, and the DNA gave D and trimming. Recorded for this sample are approximately 110,000 clones; 85% of them occurred a single time. The top ten constitute under 2.5% of the sample.

Collaborating institutions collected whole blood in K2EDTA tubes following their own protocols. Collaborator samples were shipped for TCRbeta analysis as frozen whole blood, isolated PBMCs, or DNA extracted from either sample type. The germline V gene yields MGHRA for CDR1 and YSYEKL for CDR2. V is reduced by 4 bases and J by 0 bases, leaving a spacing of 19 bases between them. The CDR3 covers 17 residues, taking in both the cysteine and the phenylalanine. Only CDR3 DNA is held: 51 bases, read in frame from base 1. Notes on this clone: Its antigen is currently not known. Qualities for individual bases were not recorded, and no much larger clone is one base off.

Summary of the overall study and its limitations: The amount of clinical and demographic metadata varied by source and participant and was provided uncurated.

Rearrangement joined TRBV4-1 to TRBJ2-7; no D segment can be confidently identified. This TCR was sampled from a human donor in a cohort sampled during active COVID-19. The sequencing input was peripheral blood. The sequenced DNA: TGCGCCAGCAGCCTGGTTTGGGCACCTACAAGCTCCTACGAGCAGTACTTC. It codes for CASSLVWAPTSSYEQYF.